The 23 T cell receptor beta chains below all came from one sample that was sequenced in a study of blood T cell repertoires in COVID-19. TCRdb's copy holds only in-frame clones and misses some; the assay was immunoSEQ multiplex PCR. The sample has about 250,000 clones; around nine tenths are singletons. Material: peripheral blood. These receptors came from a woman aged 60-75 years who had recovered from COVID-19.

V and J are TRBV5-8 and TRBJ1-3, with D uncertain. There are 10 residues in the CDR3. V lost 7 bases and J 7 bases, leaving 6 bases between the germline ends. Germline CDR1 SGHTS, CDR2 YDEGEE. This CDR3 reads CASSRNTIYF. CDR3 nucleotides: TGTGCCAGCTCGAGGAACACCATATATTTT.

The chain recombines TRBV5-1 with TRBJ2-7; D gene ambiguous. The CDR3 sequence is 15 residues long. CDR1 SGHRS and CDR2 YFSETQ come from the germline V gene. V was clipped by 0 bases and J by 1 base, with 11 bases between them. The CDR3 region is CASSLARLGSYEQYF. DNA for the CDR3: TGCGCCAGCAGCTTGGCTAGGCTCGGATCCTACGAGCAGTACTTC.

The chain carries TRBV29-1 and TRBJ1-2; 10 bases are shared with TRBD1. CDR1 and CDR2 from the germline V gene are SQVTM and ANQGSEA. V trimming: 3 bases; J trimming: 5 bases; junction bases outside the gene matches: 9. The length of the CDR3 is 15 residues. This CDR3 reads CSVEGAGTGAYGYTF. CDR3 DNA sequence: TGCAGCGTTGAGGGGGCCGGGACAGGGGCATATGGCTACACCTTC.

J is TRBJ1-1 and V is TRBV7-3; 7 positions match TRBD1. This CDR3 has 14 amino acids. CDR1 is SGHTA, CDR2 FQGTGA, per germline. The V segment lost 2 bases and the J segment 3 bases; nucleotides outside the gene matches: 3. The CDR3 is CASSLHQGDTEAFF. DNA of the CDR3: TGTGCCAGCAGCTTACACCAGGGGGACACTGAAGCTTTCTTT.

The CDR3 nucleotides are TGTGCCAGCAGGACTAGCGGGGCATACGAGCAGTACTTC. As protein: CASRTSGAYEQYF. J is TRBJ2-7 and V is TRBV3-1 (or the pseudogene TRBV3-2), with 11 bases that match TRBD2. The V and J ends lost 6 bases and 4 bases, in that order; junction bases with no gene match: 2. Germline lookup yields CDR1 LGHDT and CDR2 YNNKEL (reference sequence). CDR3 length: 13 amino acids.

The chain employs TRBV5-6 and TRBJ1-4, with D maybe TRBD1 (6 bases). The CDR3 spans 15 residues. V lost 5 bases and J lost 8, with 19 bases in between. Germline CDR1 is SGHDT and CDR2 is YYEEEE. In DNA form, the CDR3 reads TGTGCCAGCAGGCAGATGAGGGGGTTCGAGGAAAAACTGTTTTTT. Encoded protein: CASRQMRGFEEKLFF.

The chain's CDR3 is CASSPRDSSYEQYF. The CDR3 DNA sequence: TGTGCCAGCTCACCCCGGGACAGCTCCTACGAGCAGTACTTC. The chain is built from TRBV18 and TRBJ2-7; TRBD1 agrees at 7 bases. Germline trimming cut 3 bases from V and 0 bases from J; bases unmatched to any gene: 2. This CDR3 has 14 residues. Germline V gene lookup returns CDR1 KGHSH and CDR2 LQKENI.

The chain links TRBV5-6 to TRBJ1-5, with TRBD1 matching over 7 bases. The germline V gene has CDR1 SGHDT and CDR2 YYEEEE. CDR3 size: 14 residues. The trim removed 4 bases at V and 11 bases at J, leaving 12 bases unmatched. The CDR3 region has the DNA TGTGCCAGCAGCGAAGGACAGGCCAGCCGAACCCAGCATTTT. Protein product: CASSEGQASRTQHF.

The rearrangement uses TRBV5-6 and TRBJ2-5; no reliable D call. The germline V gene encodes CDR1 SGHDT and CDR2 YYEEEE. This CDR3 spans 14 amino acids. V was cut by 4 bases and J by 7 bases, with 17 bases left in between. The CDR3 is CASSLDTGDGTQYF. In DNA form, the CDR3 reads TGTGCCAGCAGCCTCGACACCGGTGATGGGACCCAGTACTTC.

The V gene is TRBV19, the J gene TRBJ1-2; D might be TRBD1 (5 bases). Trimming pared 6 bases from V and 4 bases from J, leaving 18 bases between. Germline values: CDR1 LNHDA, CDR2 SQIVND (reference sequence). The CDR3 spans 15 residues. The CDR3 spells CASRNPWGVPYGYTF. The CDR3 nucleotides read TGTGCCAGTAGAAATCCCTGGGGGGTCCCCTATGGCTACACCTTC.

The rearrangement joins TRBV19 to TRBJ1-5, with D uncertain. CDR1 and CDR2 from the germline V gene are LNHDA and SQIVND (reference sequence). V lost 4 bases, J lost 7 bases, and 11 bases lay in between. This CDR3 contains 13 residues. CDR3 nucleotides: TGTGCCAGTAGTACTCGGGTAGTCCAGCCCCAGCATTTT. It codes for CASSTRVVQPQHF.

The V gene is TRBV10-3, the J gene TRBJ1-5; 11 nucleotides agree with TRBD1. CDR3 size: 13 residues. Per the germline V gene, CDR1 is ENHRY and CDR2 is SYGVKD. V was pared by 10 bases and J by 6 bases, with 5 bases of the junction left unmatched. Here the CDR3 reads CASGQGASQPQHF. As DNA, the CDR3 is TGTGCCAGCGGACAGGGGGCGAGTCAGCCCCAGCATTTT.

In this sample, this clone turned up once. The genes are TRBV6-5 and TRBJ2-1; TRBD2 agrees at 8 bases. Trimming at V came to 0 bases and at J to 6 bases, leaving 4 bases not matched to a gene. Germline loops: CDR1 MNHEY, CDR2 SVGAGI. The CDR3 covers 15 residues. The DNA of the CDR3 is TGTGCCAGCAGTTACTCGGGACTAGGCCCCAATGAGCAGTTCTTC. Its translation: CASSYSGLGPNEQFF.

The genes are TRBV4-3 and TRBJ1-1; 8 bases align to TRBD1. CDR3 size: 19 residues. With 0 bases clipped from V and 4 bases from J, the junction kept 16 bases outside the gene matches. CDR1 is LGHNA and CDR2 is YSLEER in the germline V gene. CDR3 DNA: TGCGCCAGCAGCCAAGATCTAGCGGACAGGGTCGGAATGGGCACTGAAGCTTTCTTT. Protein sequence: CASSQDLADRVGMGTEAFF.

The CDR3 DNA reads TGTGCCAGCTCACCAATTCACACGGATACGCAGTATTTT. Encoded protein: CASSPIHTDTQYF. The rearrangement links TRBV18 to TRBJ2-3; D remains ambiguous. Germline V gives CDR1 KGHSH, CDR2 LQKENI. The CDR3 extends over 13 amino acids. V shed 2 bases and J shed 6 bases, with 9 bases lying between them.

V gene TRBV11-3 combines with J gene TRBJ2-1; 7 bases fit TRBD1. The CDR3 is 16 residues long. After removal of 5 bases from V and 4 bases from J, the junction contained 11 bases not matched to a gene. CDR1 is SGHNT and CDR2 is YENEEA in the germline V gene. The CDR3 coding sequence is TGTGCCAGCAGCCCTCCCGGACAGGACCCTTACAATGAGCAGTTCTTC. Its translation is CASSPPGQDPYNEQFF.

V gene TRBV5-1 combines with J gene TRBJ2-1; 7 bases fit TRBD2. This CDR3 has 15 residues. Losses at the gene ends were 7 bases for V and 3 bases for J; bases not matched to a gene: 10. Germline CDR1 SGHRS, CDR2 YFSETQ. The CDR3 nucleotides are TGCGCCAGCCGTCTGATCCGGGGGGACTACAATGAGCAGTTCTTC. Protein product: CASRLIRGDYNEQFF.

The chain links TRBV27 to TRBJ2-7; D is unresolved. Looked up from germline, CDR1 is MNHEY and CDR2 is SMNVEV (reference sequence). Trimming took off 4 bases at V and 2 bases at J, with 9 bases between the two ends. The CDR3 contains 13 residues. The CDR3 DNA reads as TGTGCCAGCAGTTCTACCGCGGCCTACGAGCAGTACTTC. It is translated as CASSSTAAYEQYF.

The chain is built from TRBV18 and TRBJ2-1, with D possibly matching TRBD1 (6 bases). Germline-derived CDR1 and CDR2 are KGHSH and LQKENI. V was shortened by 1 base and J by 0 bases, with 7 bases between the two germline ends. The CDR3 extends over 15 amino acids. CDR3 sequence: CASSPQGGSYNEQFF. The CDR3 bases are TGTGCCAGCTCACCACAAGGGGGCTCCTACAATGAGCAGTTCTTC.

The chain joins TRBV6-2 or TRBV6-3 to TRBJ2-1; 8 nucleotides match TRBD2. The CDR3 spans 17 residues. Unmatched junction bases numbered 11, after V lost 2 bases and J lost 5 bases. CDR1 and CDR2 from the germline V gene are MNHEY and SVGEGT. The CDR3 DNA follows: TGTGCCAGCAGTTACCCCCCTGGGCGGGGGGCGAACAATGAGCAGTTCTTC. Protein: CASSYPPGRGANNEQFF.

The chain is built from TRBV28 and TRBJ2-2; 7 bases are a match to TRBD1. Looked up from germline, CDR1 is MDHEN and CDR2 is SYDVKM. J was trimmed by 5 bases and V by 5 bases; bases with no gene match: 8. The CDR3 runs to 15 residues. The CDR3 here is CASSLGTDFTGELFF. The DNA for the CDR3 is TGTGCCAGCAGTCTTGGGACAGATTTTACCGGGGAGCTGTTTTTT.

In nucleotides, the CDR3 is TGTGCCAGCAGTGACGGGTCCCGCGGTGGCTACACCTTC. This sequence encodes CASSDGSRGGYTF. The chain carries TRBV6-4 and TRBJ1-2; no definite D call. The CDR3 consists of 13 residues. Germline lookup yields CDR1 MRHNA and CDR2 SNTAGT. V gave up 2 bases and J gave up 7 bases, with 11 bases separating them.

The chain recombines TRBV5-1 with TRBJ1-1; 7 bases are a match to TRBD1. Germline-derived CDR1 and CDR2 are SGHRS and YFSETQ. The J segment lost 1 base and the V segment lost 5 bases, leaving 5 bases of the junction unmatched. This CDR3 is built from 14 residues. CDR3: CASSAGTENTEAFF. The CDR3, as DNA: TGCGCCAGCAGTGCCGGGACAGAGAACACTGAAGCTTTCTTT.